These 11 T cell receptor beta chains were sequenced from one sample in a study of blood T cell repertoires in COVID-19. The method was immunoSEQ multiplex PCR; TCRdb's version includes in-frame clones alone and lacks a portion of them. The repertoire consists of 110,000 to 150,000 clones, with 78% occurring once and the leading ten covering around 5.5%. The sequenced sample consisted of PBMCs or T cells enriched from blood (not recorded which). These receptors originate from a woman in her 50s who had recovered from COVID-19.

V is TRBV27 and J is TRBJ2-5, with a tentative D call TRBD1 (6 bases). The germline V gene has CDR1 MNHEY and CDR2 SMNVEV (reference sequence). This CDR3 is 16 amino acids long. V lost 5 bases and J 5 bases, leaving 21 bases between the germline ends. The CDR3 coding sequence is TGTGCCAGCAGTACTAGGATATCAGGGGCGAAGGAGACCCAGTACTTC. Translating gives CASSTRISGAKETQYF.

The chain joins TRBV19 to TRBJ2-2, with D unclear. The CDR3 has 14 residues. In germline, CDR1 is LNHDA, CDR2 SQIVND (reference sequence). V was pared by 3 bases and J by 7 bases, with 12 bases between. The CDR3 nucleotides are TGTGCCAGTAGTATCAGGTTAAACCTCGGGGAGCTGTTTTTT. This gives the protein CASSIRLNLGELFF.

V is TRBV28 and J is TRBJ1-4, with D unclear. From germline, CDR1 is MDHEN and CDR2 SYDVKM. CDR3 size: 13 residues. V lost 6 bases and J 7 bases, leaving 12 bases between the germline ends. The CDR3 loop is CASSLSGIEKLFF. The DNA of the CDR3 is TGTGCCAGCAGCCTAAGCGGAATTGAAAAACTGTTTTTT.

CDR3 in amino acids: CASSDGRQGSLTDGYTF. The CDR3 DNA is TGTGCCAGCAGCGACGGGCGACAGGGATCCCTGACGGATGGCTACACCTTC. The chain links TRBV28 to TRBJ1-2; 7 bases fit TRBD1. J was trimmed by 6 bases and V by 6 bases; bases with no gene match: 19. The CDR3 is made up of 17 amino acids. Per the germline V gene, CDR1 is MDHEN and CDR2 is SYDVKM.

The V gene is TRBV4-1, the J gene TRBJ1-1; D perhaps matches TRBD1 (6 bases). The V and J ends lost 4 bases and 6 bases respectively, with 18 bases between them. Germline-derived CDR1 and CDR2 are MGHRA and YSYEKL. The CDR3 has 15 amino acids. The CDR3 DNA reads TGCGCCAGCAGCCGAGGGGCAGGGGCAGCCTCTGAAGCTTTCTTT. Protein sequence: CASSRGAGAASEAFF.

The CDR3: CASSDPGGPRPQHF. In DNA form, the CDR3 reads TGTGCCAGCAGTGACCCAGGGGGCCCACGGCCCCAGCATTTT. This sequence joins TRBV2 and TRBJ1-5; 8 nucleotides match TRBD1. Trimming took 3 bases from V and 9 from J; bases not matched to a gene: 7. CDR3 size: 14 residues. Germline-derived CDR1 and CDR2 are SNHLY and FYNNEI.

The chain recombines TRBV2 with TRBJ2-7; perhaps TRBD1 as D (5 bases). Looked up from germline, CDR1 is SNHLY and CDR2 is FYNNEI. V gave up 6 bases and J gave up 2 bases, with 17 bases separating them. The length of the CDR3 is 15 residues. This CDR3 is CASRPTDDSAYEQYV. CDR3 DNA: TGTGCCAGCAGACCTACCGATGACAGCGCCTACGAGCAGTACGTC.

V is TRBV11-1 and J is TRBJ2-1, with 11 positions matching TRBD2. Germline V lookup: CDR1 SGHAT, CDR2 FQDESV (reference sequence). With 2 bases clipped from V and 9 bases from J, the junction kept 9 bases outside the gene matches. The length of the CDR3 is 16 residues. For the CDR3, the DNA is TGTGCCAGCAGCTTATTAGCGGGGGGGCGCGTGGGTGAGCAGTTCTTC. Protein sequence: CASSLLAGGRVGEQFF. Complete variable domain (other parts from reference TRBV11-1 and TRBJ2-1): EAEVAQSPRYKITEKSQAVAFWCDPISGHATLYWYRQILGQGPELLVQFQDESVVDDSQLPKDRFSAERLKGVDSTLKIQPAELGDSAMYLCASSLLAGGRVGEQFFGPGTRLTVL.

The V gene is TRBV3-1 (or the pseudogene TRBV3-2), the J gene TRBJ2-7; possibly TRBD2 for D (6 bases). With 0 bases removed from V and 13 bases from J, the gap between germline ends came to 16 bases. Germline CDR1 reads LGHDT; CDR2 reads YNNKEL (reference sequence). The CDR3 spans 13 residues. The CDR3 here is CASSQDSRGTFYF. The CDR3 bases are TGTGCCAGCAGCCAAGACTCGCGCGGGACTTTTTACTTC.

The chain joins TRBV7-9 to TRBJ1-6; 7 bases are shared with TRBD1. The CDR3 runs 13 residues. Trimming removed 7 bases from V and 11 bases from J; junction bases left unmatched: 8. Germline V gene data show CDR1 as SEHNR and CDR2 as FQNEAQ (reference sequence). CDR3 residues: CASNDRDEAPLHF. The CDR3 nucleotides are TGTGCCAGCAACGACAGGGATGAGGCACCCCTCCACTTT.

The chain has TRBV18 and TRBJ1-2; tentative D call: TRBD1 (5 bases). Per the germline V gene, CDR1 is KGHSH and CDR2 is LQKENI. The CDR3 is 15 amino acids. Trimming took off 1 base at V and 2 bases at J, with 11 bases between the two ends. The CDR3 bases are TGTGCCAGCTCACCACTAGGGGCTCCGAACTATGGCTACACCTTC. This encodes CASSPLGAPNYGYTF.